These 21 T cell receptor beta chains were sequenced from one sample in a study of T cells in women clearing cervical HPV infection. TCRdb's copy holds only in-frame clones and misses some; the assay was immunoSEQ multiplex PCR. Found here are about 20,000 clones; the top ten clones hold roughly 6.3%. The sequencing sample was made of blood buffy coat. These receptor sequences come from a woman aged 18 to 75 with a cervical HPV16 infection that either progressed to CIN3+ or cleared (not recorded which).

As to this clone: The read ends 3 residues early relative to the CDR3; the germline J gene fills the gap. The V call is TRBV10-3, the J call TRBJ2-1, with 10 bases identical to TRBD2. This CDR3 is built from 19 residues. CDR1 ENHRY and CDR2 SYGVKD come from the germline V gene. The V segment lost 2 bases and the J segment 3 bases; nucleotides outside the gene matches: 13. This CDR3 is CAISESPLLAGVFYNEQFF. The sequenced CDR3 bases are TGTGCCATCAGTGAGAGCCCCCTCCTAGCGGGAGTCTTCTACAATGAG.

Points on this clone: The read comes to an end 3 residues before the CDR3 does, leaving the germline J gene to fill in the end. This same CDR3 is encoded by further DNA sequences in the sample. The chain links TRBV28 to TRBJ1-3; D perhaps matches TRBD1 (6 bases). CDR1 is MDHEN and CDR2 is SYDVKM in the germline V gene. This CDR3 is 16 amino acids long. V was trimmed by 4 bases and J by 0 bases, leaving 13 bases between them. The part of the CDR3 DNA that was read is TGTGCCAGCAGTTCTCAGGGGTCCGTCTCTGGAAACACC. Translated, it gives CASSSQGSVSGNT. The CDR3 in full is CASSSQGSVSGNTIYF. Full variable domain (outside the CDR3, taken from reference TRBV28 and TRBJ1-3): DVKVTQSSRYLVKRTGEKVFLECVQDMDHENMFWYRQDPGLGLRLIYFSYDVKMKEKGDIPEGYSVSREKKERFSLILESASTNQTSMYLCASSSQGSVSGNTIYFGEGSWLTVV.

In regard to this clone: Read data end 3 residues before the CDR3 end; the end is taken from the germline J gene. The chain joins TRBV20-1 to TRBJ2-1, with a weak D call TRBD1 (6 bases). Trimming took off 2 bases at V and 3 bases at J, with 23 bases between the two ends. CDR1 is DFQATT, CDR2 SNEGSKA, per germline (reference sequence). The CDR3 runs to 18 residues. The CDR3 reads CSARLRGKQGRIYNEQFF. CDR3 bases read: TGCAGTGCTAGACTCCGTGGGAAACAGGGTAGGATCTACAATGAG.

Of note for this clone: The read ends 3 residues early relative to the CDR3; the germline J gene fills the gap. The chain combines TRBV5-1 with TRBJ2-1; D possibly corresponds to TRBD2 (6 bases). This CDR3 has 14 residues. The ends were cut back, 4 bases at V and 6 bases at J, with 14 bases in the middle. The V gene's germline CDR1 is SGHRS and CDR2 YFSETQ. Incomplete CDR3 DNA: TGCGCCAGCAGCCCGGCTAGCGTTTCCAATGAG. Its translation is CASSPASVSNE. The whole CDR3 region reads CASSPASVSNEQFF.

Points on this clone: From the germline J gene comes the end of the CDR3, since the read stops 3 residues before it. The chain links TRBV3-1 (or the pseudogene TRBV3-2) to TRBJ2-1; D gene uncertain. The CDR3 contains 14 residues. CDR1 is LGHDT, CDR2 YNNKEL, per germline (reference sequence). V gave up 2 bases and J gave up 3 bases, with 8 bases separating them. The part of the CDR3 DNA that was read is TGTGCCAGCAGCCAAAATGCAGTCTACAATGAG. Translation: CASSQNAVYNE. The CDR3 in full is CASSQNAVYNEQFF.

Details on this clone: The read finishes 3 residues shy of the CDR3 end, and the germline J gene is used to complete it. V gene TRBV7-9 combines with J gene TRBJ2-1; D is perhaps TRBD1 (5 bases). V was cut by 6 bases and J by 2 bases, with 11 bases left in between. The CDR3 runs 14 residues. From germline, CDR1 is SEHNR and CDR2 FQNEAQ (reference sequence). The CDR3 loop reads CASRLGRAYNEQFF. CDR3 DNA (partial): TGTGCCAGCAGGTTGGGCAGGGCCTACAATGAG.

Turning to this clone: Read coverage stops 3 residues before the CDR3 terminus; the germline J gene supplies the remainder. This chain joins TRBV19 and TRBJ1-4; D is unresolved. V was shortened by 5 bases and J by 4 bases, with 5 bases between the two germline ends. Germline-derived CDR1 and CDR2 are LNHDA and SQIVND (reference sequence). CDR3 size: 12 residues. The sequenced part of the CDR3 DNA is TGTGCCAGTAGTTTCGGTAATGAAAAA. This codes for CASSFGNEK. The complete CDR3 reads CASSFGNEKLFF. Combining the CDR3 with reference TRBV19 and TRBJ1-4 gives the whole variable domain DGGITQSPKYLFRKEGQNVTLSCEQNLNHDAMYWYRQDPGQGLRLIYYSQIVNDFQKGDIAEGYSVSREKKESFPLTVTSAQKNPTAFYLCASSFGNEKLFFGSGTQLSVL.

With regard to this clone: The read ends 3 residues before the CDR3 terminus; that terminus is restored from the germline J gene. This rearrangement joins TRBV7-8 to TRBJ1-4, with D unresolved. V lost 4 bases, J lost 8 bases, and 14 bases lay in between. From germline, CDR1 is SGHVS and CDR2 FQNEAQ. The CDR3 contains 14 residues. The CDR3 region is CASSSRETSEKLFF. CDR3 bases read: TGTGCCAGCAGCTCAAGAGAGACAAGCGAAAAA.

For this clone: The CDR3 end is not reached by the read, which stops 3 residues before it; the germline J gene fills it in. The chain links TRBV30 to TRBJ2-2; D is ambiguous. In germline, CDR1 is GTSNPN, CDR2 SVGIG (reference sequence). The V end was cut by 2 bases, the J end by 7 bases, with 8 bases between. The CDR3 has 12 residues. Incomplete CDR3 DNA: TGTGCCTGGAGTATAACACGCGGGGAG. It is translated as CAWSITRGE. The full-length CDR3 reads as CAWSITRGELFF.

For this clone: Sequencing ends 3 residues short of the CDR3 end; the germline J gene provides the rest. The genes are TRBV6-1 and TRBJ1-4, with D perhaps TRBD1 (6 bases). The germline CDR1 and CDR2 sequences are MNHNS and SASEGT. The CDR3 spans 16 residues. The covered CDR3 bases are TGTGCCAGCAGTGCATCAGGGGCGGCCTATAATTCACCA. This gives the protein CASSASGAAYNSP. The entire CDR3 protein reads CASSASGAAYNSPLFF.

As to this clone: The DNA ends 3 residues before the CDR3 does, and the rest of the CDR3 is filled in from the germline J gene. V is TRBV20-1 and J is TRBJ2-7, with 9 bases aligning to TRBD1. CDR3 length: 14 residues. CDR1 DFQATT and CDR2 SNEGSKA come from the germline V gene (reference sequence). The V segment lost 6 bases and the J segment 2 bases; nucleotides outside the gene matches: 8. This chain's CDR3 is CSARYTGGAYEQYF. CDR3 bases read: TGCAGTGCCAGATACACAGGGGGCGCCTACGAG.

The part of the CDR3 DNA that was read is TGCAGTGCTAGAGTAACATCGGGCACCGGGGAG. Translation: CSARVTSGTGE. The entire CDR3 sequence reads CSARVTSGTGELFF. This sequence joins TRBV20-1 and TRBJ2-2, with D unresolved. The read ends 3 residues before the CDR3 terminus; that terminus is restored from the germline J gene. V was pared by 1 base and J by 4 bases, with 10 bases between. Germline V gene data show CDR1 as DFQATT and CDR2 as SNEGSKA (reference sequence). The CDR3 has 14 amino acids.

Points on this clone: The read gets to within 3 residues of the CDR3 end, and the germline J gene fills in the rest. This chain joins TRBV13 and TRBJ1-1; D is unclear. CDR1 and CDR2 (germline): PRHDT, FYEKMQ (reference sequence). The CDR3 runs to 15 residues. V was shortened by 0 bases and J by 0 bases, with 8 bases between the two germline ends. CDR3 in amino acids: CASSLGAGMNTEAFF. Incomplete CDR3 DNA: TGTGCCAGCAGCTTAGGAGCAGGTATGAACACTGAA.

For this clone: The read ends 3 residues early relative to the CDR3; the germline J gene fills the gap. V and J are TRBV2 and TRBJ1-1, with a weak D call TRBD1 (6 bases). The germline V gene encodes CDR1 SNHLY and CDR2 FYNNEI. The CDR3 extends over 14 amino acids. Trimming took 6 bases from V and 0 from J, leaving 11 bases between them. This CDR3 reads CASRRGGLNTEAFF. The part of the CDR3 DNA that was read is TGTGCCAGCAGGCGGGGGGGCCTGAACACTGAA.

Of note for this clone: The read falls 3 residues short of the CDR3 end, and the missing part is taken from the germline J gene. The chain is built from TRBV19 and TRBJ2-3; TRBD1 might be the D (6 bases). This CDR3 has 14 amino acids. V lost 6 bases to trimming and J lost 2 bases, with 12 bases between them. Germline CDR1 and CDR2: LNHDA and SQIVND (reference sequence). This CDR3 reads CASSRTVYTDTQYF. The sequenced CDR3 bases are TGTGCCAGTAGCCGGACAGTCTACACAGATACG.

As regards this clone: From the germline J gene comes the end of the CDR3, since the read stops 3 residues before it. The chain couples TRBV7-2 to TRBJ2-5; TRBD1 is a possible D gene (6 bases). V was cut by 2 bases and J by 2 bases, with 9 bases left in between. Germline values: CDR1 SGHTA, CDR2 FQGNSA. This CDR3 contains 14 residues. CDR3 DNA, as far as it was read: TGTGCCAGCAGCTTATGGCAGGGGCAAGAGACC. Translating gives CASSLWQGQET. The full CDR3 sequence reads CASSLWQGQETQYF.

In the case of this clone: The CDR3 end lies 3 residues beyond the end of the read and is filled in from the germline J gene. This chain links TRBV5-5 with TRBJ1-2; D perhaps matches TRBD1 (5 bases). The CDR3 has 13 amino acids. Germline assignment: CDR1 SGHKS and CDR2 YYEKEE (reference sequence). The CDR3 sequence is CASSLEEGRGYTF. Incomplete CDR3 DNA: TGTGCCAGCAGCCTGGAGGAGGGGAGGGGC. The entire variable domain, with the rest obtained from reference TRBV5-5 and TRBJ1-2, is as follows: DAGVTQSPTHLIKTRGQQVTLRCSPISGHKSVSWYQQVLGQGPQFIFQYYEKEERGRGNFPDRFSARQFPNYSSELNVNALLLGDSALYLCASSLEEGRGYTFGSGTRLTVV.

With respect to this clone: The read halts 3 residues ahead of the CDR3 end, with the missing end drawn from the germline J gene. The chain joins TRBV19 to TRBJ2-7; possible D gene TRBD2, 7 bases. Germline V gene sequence: CDR1 LNHDA, CDR2 SQIVND (reference sequence). The CDR3 extends over 12 amino acids. V dropped 6 bases and J dropped 6 bases, with 12 bases sitting between them. CDR3 residues: CASSPRGGEQYF. The CDR3 bases that were read are TGTGCCAGTAGCCCAAGGGGGGGCGAG.

As regards this clone: The read halts 3 residues ahead of the CDR3 end, with the missing end drawn from the germline J gene. The chain carries TRBV7-2 and TRBJ1-1, with a possible D match to TRBD1 (6 bases). This CDR3 contains 15 residues. Germline loops: CDR1 SGHTA, CDR2 FQGNSA. CDR3 bases read: TGTGCCAGCAGCCCGAGCTACAGGGAGGATGAGACA. Amino acid sequence: CASSPSYREDET. The full CDR3 reads CASSPSYREDETAFF.

In the case of this clone: Read coverage stops 3 residues before the CDR3 terminus; the germline J gene supplies the remainder. This chain links TRBV10-1 with TRBJ2-1; 10 bases are a match to TRBD2. The CDR3 loop spans 15 amino acids. J lost 2 bases, V lost 5 bases, and 3 bases had no gene match. Per germline, CDR1 WNHNN and CDR2 SYGVQD (reference sequence). Incomplete CDR3 DNA: TGCGCCAGCAGTAAACTAGCGGGGCCCTACAATGAG. Its protein is CASSKLAGPYNE. The entire CDR3 is CASSKLAGPYNEQFF.

As concerns this clone: The read halts 3 residues ahead of the CDR3 end, with the missing end drawn from the germline J gene. The chain is built from TRBV7-7 and TRBJ1-2, with D perhaps matching TRBD1 (6 bases). The CDR3 spans 15 residues. Germline lookup yields CDR1 SSHAT and CDR2 FNYEAQ (reference sequence). The CDR3 here is CASSLGLGGGGDYTF. The sequenced CDR3 bases are TGTGCCAGCAGCTTAGGGCTAGGGGGGGGCGGTGAC. The full variable domain, rest sourced from reference TRBV7-7 and TRBJ1-2, is GAGVSQSPRYKVTKRGQDVTLRCDPISSHATLYWYQQALGQGPEFLTYFNYEAQPDKSGLPSDRFSAERPEGSISTLTIQRTEQRDSAMYRCASSLGLGGGGDYTFGSGTRLTVV.